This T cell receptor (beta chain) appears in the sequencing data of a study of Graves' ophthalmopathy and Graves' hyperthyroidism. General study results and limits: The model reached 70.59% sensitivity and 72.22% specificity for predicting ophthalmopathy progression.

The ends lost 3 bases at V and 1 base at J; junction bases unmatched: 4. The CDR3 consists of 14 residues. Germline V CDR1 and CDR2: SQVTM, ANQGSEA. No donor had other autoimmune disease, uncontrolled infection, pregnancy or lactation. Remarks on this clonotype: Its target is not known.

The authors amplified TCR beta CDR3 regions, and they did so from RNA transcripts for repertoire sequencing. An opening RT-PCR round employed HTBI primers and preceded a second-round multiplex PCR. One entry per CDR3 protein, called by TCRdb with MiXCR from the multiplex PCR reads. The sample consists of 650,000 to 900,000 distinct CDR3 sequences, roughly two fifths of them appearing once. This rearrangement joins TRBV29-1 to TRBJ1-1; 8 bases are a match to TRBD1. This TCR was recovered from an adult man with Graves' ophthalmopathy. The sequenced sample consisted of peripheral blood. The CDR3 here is CSVERQGTNTEAFF. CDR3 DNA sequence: TGCAGCGTTGAGAGACAGGGGACGAACACTGAAGCTTTCTTT.